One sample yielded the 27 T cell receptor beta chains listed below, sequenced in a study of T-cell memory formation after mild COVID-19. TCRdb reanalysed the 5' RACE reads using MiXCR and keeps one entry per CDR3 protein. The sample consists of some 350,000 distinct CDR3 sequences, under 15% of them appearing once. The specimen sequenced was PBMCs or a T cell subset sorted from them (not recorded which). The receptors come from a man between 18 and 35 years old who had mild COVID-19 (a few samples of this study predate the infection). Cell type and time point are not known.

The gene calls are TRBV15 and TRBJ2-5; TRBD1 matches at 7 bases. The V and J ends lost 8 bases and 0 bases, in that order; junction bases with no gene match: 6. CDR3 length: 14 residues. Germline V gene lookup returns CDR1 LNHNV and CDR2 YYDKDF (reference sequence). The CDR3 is CATGPGGYQETQYF. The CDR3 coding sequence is TGTGCCACCGGGCCAGGGGGATACCAAGAGACCCAGTACTTC.

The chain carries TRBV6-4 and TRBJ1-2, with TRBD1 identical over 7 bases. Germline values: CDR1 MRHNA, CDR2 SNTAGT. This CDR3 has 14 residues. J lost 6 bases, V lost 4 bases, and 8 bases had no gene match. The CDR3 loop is CASSVRQGSDGYTF. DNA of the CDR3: TGTGCCAGCAGTGTCCGACAGGGTAGTGATGGCTACACCTTC.

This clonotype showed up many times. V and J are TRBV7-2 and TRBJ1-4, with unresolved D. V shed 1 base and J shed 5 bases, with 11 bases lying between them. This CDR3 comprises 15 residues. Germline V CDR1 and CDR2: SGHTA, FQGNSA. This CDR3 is CASSLGWGKNEKLFF. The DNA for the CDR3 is TGTGCCAGCAGCTTAGGTTGGGGAAAAAATGAAAAACTGTTTTTT.

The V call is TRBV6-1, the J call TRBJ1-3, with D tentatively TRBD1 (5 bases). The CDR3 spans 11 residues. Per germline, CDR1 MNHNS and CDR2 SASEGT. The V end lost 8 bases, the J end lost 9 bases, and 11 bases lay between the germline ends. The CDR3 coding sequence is TGTGCCAGCCGTGCCGGGGCCACCATATATTTT. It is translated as CASRAGATIYF.

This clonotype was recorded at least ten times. CDR3 region: CSAASGSDTQYF. The CDR3, as DNA: TGCAGTGCCGCATCCGGTTCAGATACGCAGTATTTT. J is TRBJ2-3 and V is TRBV20-1; D is ambiguous. Germline V gene sequence: CDR1 DFQATT, CDR2 SNEGSKA (reference sequence). CDR3 length: 12 residues. V was shortened by 6 bases and J by 4 bases, with 11 bases between the two germline ends.

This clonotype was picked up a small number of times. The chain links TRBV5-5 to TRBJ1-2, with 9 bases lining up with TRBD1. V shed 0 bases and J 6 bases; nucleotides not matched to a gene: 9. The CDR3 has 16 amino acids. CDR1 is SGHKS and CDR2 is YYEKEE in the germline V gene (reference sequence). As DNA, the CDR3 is TGTGCCAGCAGCTTGGACGTCGGGACAGGGTCTAATGGCTACACCTTC. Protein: CASSLDVGTGSNGYTF.

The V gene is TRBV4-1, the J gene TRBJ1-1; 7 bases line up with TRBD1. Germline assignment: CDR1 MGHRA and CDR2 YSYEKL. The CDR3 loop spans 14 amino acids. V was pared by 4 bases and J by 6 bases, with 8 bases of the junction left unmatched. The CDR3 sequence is CASSRVEGAAEAFF. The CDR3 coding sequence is TGCGCCAGCAGCCGCGTGGAGGGGGCCGCTGAAGCTTTCTTT.

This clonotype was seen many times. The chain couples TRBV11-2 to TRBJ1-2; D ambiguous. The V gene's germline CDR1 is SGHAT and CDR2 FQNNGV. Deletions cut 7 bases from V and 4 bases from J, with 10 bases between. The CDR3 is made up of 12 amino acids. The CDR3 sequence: CASTGRSYGYTF. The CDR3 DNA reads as TGTGCCAGCACCGGACGGAGCTATGGCTACACCTTC.

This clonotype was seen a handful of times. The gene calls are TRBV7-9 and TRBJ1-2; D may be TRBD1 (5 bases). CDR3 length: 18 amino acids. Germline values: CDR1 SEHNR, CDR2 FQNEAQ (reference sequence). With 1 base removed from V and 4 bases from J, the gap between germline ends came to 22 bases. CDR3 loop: CASSLGVWATGRVYGYTF. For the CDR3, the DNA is TGTGCCAGCAGCTTAGGCGTGTGGGCCACAGGCAGGGTCTATGGCTACACCTTC.

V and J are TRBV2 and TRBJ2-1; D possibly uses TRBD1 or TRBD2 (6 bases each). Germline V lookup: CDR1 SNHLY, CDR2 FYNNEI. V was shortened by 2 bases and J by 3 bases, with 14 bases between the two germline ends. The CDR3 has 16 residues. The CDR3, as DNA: TGTGCCAGCAGTGAAATCGGGGGCCGTTACTACAATGAGCAGTTCTTC. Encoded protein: CASSEIGGRYYNEQFF.

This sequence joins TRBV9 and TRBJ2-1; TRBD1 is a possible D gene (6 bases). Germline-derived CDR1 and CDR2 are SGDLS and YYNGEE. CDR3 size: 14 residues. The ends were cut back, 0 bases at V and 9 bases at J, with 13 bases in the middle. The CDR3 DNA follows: TGTGCCAGCAGCGTAGCTACAGGGTCGGGTGAGCAGTTCTTC. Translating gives CASSVATGSGEQFF.

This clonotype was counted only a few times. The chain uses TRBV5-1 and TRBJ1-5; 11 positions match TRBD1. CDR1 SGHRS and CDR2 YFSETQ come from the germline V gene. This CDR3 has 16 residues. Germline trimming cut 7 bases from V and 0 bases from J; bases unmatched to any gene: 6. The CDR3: CASRRGTGGSNQPQHF. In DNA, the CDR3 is TGCGCCAGCCGGAGGGGGACAGGGGGTAGCAATCAGCCCCAGCATTTT. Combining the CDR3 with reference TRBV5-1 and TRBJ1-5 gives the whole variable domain KAGVTQTPRYLIKTRGQQVTLSCSPISGHRSVSWYQQTPGQGLQFLFEYFSETQRNKGNFPGRFSGRQFSNSRSEMNVSTLELGDSALYLCASRRGTGGSNQPQHFGDGTRLSIL.

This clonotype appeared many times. CDR3 sequence: CASSLTPGVGTEAFF. The CDR3 DNA follows: TGTGCCAGCAGCTTAACCCCGGGGGTTGGGACTGAAGCTTTCTTT. The chain joins TRBV7-2 to TRBJ1-1; possibly TRBD1 for D (5 bases). CDR1 SGHTA and CDR2 FQGNSA come from the germline V gene. The CDR3 runs to 15 residues. With 2 bases removed from V and 5 bases from J, the gap between germline ends came to 15 bases.

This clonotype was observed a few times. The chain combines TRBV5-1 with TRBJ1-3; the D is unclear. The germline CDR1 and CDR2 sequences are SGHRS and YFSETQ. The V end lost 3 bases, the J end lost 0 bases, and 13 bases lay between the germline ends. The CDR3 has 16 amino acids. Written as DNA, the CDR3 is TGCGCCAGCAGCTCCGTTAACCGGGACTCTGGAAACACCATATATTTT. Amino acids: CASSSVNRDSGNTIYF.

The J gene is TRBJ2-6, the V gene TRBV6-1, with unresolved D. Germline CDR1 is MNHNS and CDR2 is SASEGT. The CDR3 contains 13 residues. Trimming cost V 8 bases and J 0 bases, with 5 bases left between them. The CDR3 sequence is CASGISGANVLTF. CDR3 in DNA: TGTGCCAGCGGTATCTCTGGGGCCAACGTCCTGACTTTC.

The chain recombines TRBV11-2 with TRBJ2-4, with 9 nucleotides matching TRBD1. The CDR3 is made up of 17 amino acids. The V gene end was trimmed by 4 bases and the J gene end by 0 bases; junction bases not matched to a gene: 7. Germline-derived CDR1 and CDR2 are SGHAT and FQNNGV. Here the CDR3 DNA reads TGTGCCAGCAGCTACTACAGGGGGCGGGAAGCCAAAAACATTCAGTACTTC. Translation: CASSYYRGREAKNIQYF.

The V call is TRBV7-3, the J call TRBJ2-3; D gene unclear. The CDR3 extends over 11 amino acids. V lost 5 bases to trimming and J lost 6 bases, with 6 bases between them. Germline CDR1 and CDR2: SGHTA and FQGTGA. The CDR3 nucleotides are TGTGCCAGCAGCACCGGGGATACGCAGTATTTT. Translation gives CASSTGDTQYF.

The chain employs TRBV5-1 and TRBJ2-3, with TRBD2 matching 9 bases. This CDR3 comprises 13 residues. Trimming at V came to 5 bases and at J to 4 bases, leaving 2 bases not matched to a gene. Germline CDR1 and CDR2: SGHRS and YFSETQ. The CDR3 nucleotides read TGCGCCAGCAGACTAGCGGGCGCAGATACGCAGTATTTT. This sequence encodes CASRLAGADTQYF. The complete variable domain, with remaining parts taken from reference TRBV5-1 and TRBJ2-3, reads KAGVTQTPRYLIKTRGQQVTLSCSPISGHRSVSWYQQTPGQGLQFLFEYFSETQRNKGNFPGRFSGRQFSNSRSEMNVSTLELGDSALYLCASRLAGADTQYFGPGTRLTVL.

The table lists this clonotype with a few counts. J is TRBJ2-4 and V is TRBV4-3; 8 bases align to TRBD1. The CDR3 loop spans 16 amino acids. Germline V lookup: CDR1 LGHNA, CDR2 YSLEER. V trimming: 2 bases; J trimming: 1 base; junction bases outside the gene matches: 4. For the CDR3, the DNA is TGCGCCAGCAGCCAACCCGGACAGGGCGCCAAAAACATTCAGTACTTC. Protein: CASSQPGQGAKNIQYF.

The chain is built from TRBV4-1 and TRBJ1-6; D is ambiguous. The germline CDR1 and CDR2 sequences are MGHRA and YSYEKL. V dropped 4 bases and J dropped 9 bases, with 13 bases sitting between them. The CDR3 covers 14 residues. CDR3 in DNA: TGCGCCAGCAGCCGCGTAGGGCCCAGTTCACCCCTCCACTTT. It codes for CASSRVGPSSPLHF.

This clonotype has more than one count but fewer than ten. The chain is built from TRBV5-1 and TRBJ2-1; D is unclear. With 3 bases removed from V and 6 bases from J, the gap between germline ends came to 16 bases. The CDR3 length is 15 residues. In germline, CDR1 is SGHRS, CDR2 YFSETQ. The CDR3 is CASSSRYGQANEQFF. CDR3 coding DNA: TGCGCCAGCAGCTCCCGGTACGGTCAGGCCAATGAGCAGTTCTTC.

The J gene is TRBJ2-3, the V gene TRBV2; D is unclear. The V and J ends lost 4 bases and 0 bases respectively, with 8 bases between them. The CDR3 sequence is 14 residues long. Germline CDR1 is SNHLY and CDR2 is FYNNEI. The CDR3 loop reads CASSGTPSTDTQYF. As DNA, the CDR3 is TGTGCCAGCAGTGGAACACCTAGCACAGATACGCAGTATTTT.

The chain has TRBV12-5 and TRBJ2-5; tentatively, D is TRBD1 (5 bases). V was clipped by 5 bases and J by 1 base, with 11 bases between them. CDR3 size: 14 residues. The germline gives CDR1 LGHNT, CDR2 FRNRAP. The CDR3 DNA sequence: TGTGCTAGTGGTCCATCCCAGGGCCAAGAGACCCAGTACTTC. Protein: CASGPSQGQETQYF.

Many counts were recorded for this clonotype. Written as DNA, the CDR3 is TGTGCCAGCAGTTTATGGCGGGGGGGCACAGATACGCAGTATTTT. This translates into CASSLWRGGTDTQYF. J is TRBJ2-3 and V is TRBV12-3 or TRBV12-4; TRBD2 matches 8 bases. CDR3 length equals 15 residues. Germline trimming cut 2 bases from V and 1 base from J; bases unmatched to any gene: 2.

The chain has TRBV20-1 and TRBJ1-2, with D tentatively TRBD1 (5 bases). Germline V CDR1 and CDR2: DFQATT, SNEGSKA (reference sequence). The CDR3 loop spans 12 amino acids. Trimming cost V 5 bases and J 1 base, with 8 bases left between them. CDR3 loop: CSASTDNYGYTF. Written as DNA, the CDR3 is TGCAGTGCTTCGACAGATAACTATGGCTACACCTTC.

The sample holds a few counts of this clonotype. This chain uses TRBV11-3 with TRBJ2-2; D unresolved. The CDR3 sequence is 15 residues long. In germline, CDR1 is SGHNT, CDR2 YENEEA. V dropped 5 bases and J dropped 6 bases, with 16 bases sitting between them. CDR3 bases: TGTGCCAGCAGCCCCCAGTATCCTGGGGCCGGGGAGCTGTTTTTT. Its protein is CASSPQYPGAGELFF.

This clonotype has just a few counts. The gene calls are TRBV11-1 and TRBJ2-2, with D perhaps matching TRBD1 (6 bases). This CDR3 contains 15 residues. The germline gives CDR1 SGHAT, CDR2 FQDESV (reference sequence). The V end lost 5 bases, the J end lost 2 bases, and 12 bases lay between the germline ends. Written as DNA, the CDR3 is TGTGCCAGCAGCCTCCGGGACAAAAACACCGGGGAGCTGTTTTTT. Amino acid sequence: CASSLRDKNTGELFF.